This T cell receptor beta chain emerged from a study of cytomegalovirus exposure and HLA in healthy donors. It was with 60 Vbeta and 13 Jbeta primers that the PCR ran. Here immunoSEQ multiplex PCR was the method, and the copy in TCRdb shows in-frame clones only, minus some. The sample has approximately 180,000 clones; 80% to 85% are singletons. This CDR3 is 15 amino acids long. J was trimmed by 1 base and V by 8 bases; bases with no gene match: 10. Germline CDR1 reads MNHEY; CDR2 reads SVGAGI. The count of this clone is one. Its antigen is not identified. Study-wide points: Later on, analysis showed that most CMV-associated TCR beta chains appeared to be HLA-restricted. The CMV antigen specificity of a few CMV-associated chains was confirmed through in vitro analysis. Judged likely to be a sequencing artifact was a cluster of highly shared sequence variants.

The sequenced sample consisted of PBMCs. The origin of this receptor is a woman aged 25 to 39 in good health and CMV-seronegative. This rearrangement joins TRBV6-5 to TRBJ1-1; 7 bases agree with TRBD1. This CDR3 reads CASGSPGTANTEAFF. The CDR3 DNA reads TGTGCCAGCGGTTCACCGGGGACAGCGAACACTGAAGCTTTCTTT.